The 32 T cell receptor beta chains in this list originate from one sample, sequenced in a study of post-analysis software for immune sequencing data. Their antigen targets remain unknown. TCR beta cDNA libraries included unique molecular identifiers. TCRdb fed the PCR reads into MiXCR, producing one record per CDR3 protein. This sample carries about 540,000 distinct CDR3 sequences, approximately 34% of them seen once, and the ten largest clones take roughly 6%. Study-wide results and caveats: The five TRBV segments detected at higher frequency in patients than in controls included TRBV5-6, TRBV5-1 and TRBV20-1.

The sample consisted of blood. Receptor source: a girl younger than 18 with multiple sclerosis.

In this sample, this clonotype turned up a few times. The rearrangement joins TRBV10-3 to TRBJ2-1; TRBD2 matches at 11 bases. The CDR3 runs to 16 residues. V shed 7 bases and J 3 bases; nucleotides not matched to a gene: 8. CDR1 and CDR2 (germline): ENHRY, SYGVKD. In nucleotides, the CDR3 is TGTGCCATCACTAGCTCGACTAGCGGGGACTACAATGAGCAGTTCTTC. Amino acids: CAITSSTSGDYNEQFF.

This chain links TRBV14 with TRBJ1-6; D remains ambiguous. The CDR3 is 16 residues long. Trimming shortened V by 2 bases and J by 4 bases, and 12 bases separated the two germline ends. Germline loops: CDR1 SGHDN, CDR2 FVKESK. Written as DNA, the CDR3 is TGTGCCAGCAGCCAATCCTGGGTTTGGTATAATTCACCCCTCCACTTT. Its translation is CASSQSWVWYNSPLHF.

In regard to this clonotype: Relative to the germline gene, one junction end is altered; a read error may explain this. The chain carries TRBV10-3 and TRBJ1-1; no clear D. The CDR3 is 16 amino acids. CDR1 is ENHRY and CDR2 is SYGVKD in the germline V gene. In DNA, the CDR3 is TGTGCCATCAGTGAGTCGCCATTTACCCTGAACGCTGAAGCTTTCTTT. Protein: CAISESPFTLNAEAFF.

The chain combines TRBV5-1 with TRBJ2-4; either TRBD1 or TRBD2 may supply D (5 bases each). V lost 0 bases and J lost 1, with 11 bases in between. The germline V gene has CDR1 SGHRS and CDR2 YFSETQ. This CDR3 has 16 residues. CDR3 residues: CASSLERGAAKNIQYF. In nucleotides, the CDR3 is TGCGCCAGCAGCTTGGAGAGAGGGGCGGCCAAAAACATTCAGTACTTC.

The DNA for the CDR3 is TGTGAAAGAGGCCCATGGGGGCTCGAGCAGTACTTC. Protein: CERGPWGLEQYF. The rearrangement joins TRBV6-5 to TRBJ2-7; weak D call: TRBD1 (6 bases). CDR3 length: 12 amino acids. CDR1 and CDR2 from the germline V gene are MNHEY and SVGAGI.

This clonotype turned up a few times. The rearrangement uses TRBV29-1 and TRBJ2-5, with TRBD2 matching 9 bases. The J call may be faulty, since TRBJ2-4 better matches the DNA end. This CDR3 has 11 amino acids. Germline loops: CDR1 SQVTM, CDR2 ANQGSEA. The CDR3 is CSGGGGGIQYF. The CDR3 DNA reads TGCAGCGGCGGGGGGGGCGGCATTCAGTACTTC.

There are a few counts of this clonotype. The germline gene is not matched at one end of the junction; a read error may be the cause. The chain has TRBV5-1 and TRBJ1-1; unclear D gene. The CDR3 spans 15 residues. Looked up from germline, CDR1 is SGHRS and CDR2 is YFSETQ. CDR3 loop: CASSLGVSLNSEAFF. The CDR3, as DNA: TGCGCCAGCAGCTTGGGGGTTTCCTTGAACAGTGAAGCTTTCTTT.

The V and J genes are TRBV7-8 and TRBJ2-1, with 7 bases identical to TRBD2. V lost 5 bases and J lost 2; bases outside the gene matches: 6. CDR3 size: 15 residues. Germline V gives CDR1 SGHVS, CDR2 FQNEAQ. The DNA of the CDR3 is TGTGCCAGCAGCCCCCTAGCGGCCGCCTACAATGAGCAGTTCTTC. Translating gives CASSPLAAAYNEQFF.

The chain is built from TRBV20-1 and TRBJ2-6, with 8 bases matching TRBD1. V lost 3 bases to trimming and J lost 1 base; unmatched junction nucleotides: 11. The CDR3 sequence is 18 residues long. Looked up from germline, CDR1 is DFQATT and CDR2 is SNEGSKA (reference sequence). The CDR3 bases are TGCAGTGCTAGTCCGTGGGACAGGTGCACATCTGGGGCCAACGTCCTGACTTTC. Its translation: CSASPWDRCTSGANVLTF.

This clonotype was observed at least ten times. The chain joins TRBV29-1 to TRBJ2-3, with 12 positions matching TRBD2. The CDR3 consists of 17 residues. Trimming cost V 7 bases and J 3 bases; bases outside gene matches: 14. Germline CDR1 and CDR2: SQVTM and ANQGSEA. The DNA for the CDR3 is TGCAGCGCAGACAGCCTTAGGACTAGCGGGGTGACAGATACGCAGTATTTT. Encoded protein: CSADSLRTSGVTDTQYF.

V gene TRBV5-1 combines with J gene TRBJ2-5, with D tentatively TRBD2 (5 bases). The CDR3 runs 15 residues. Germline CDR1 reads SGHRS; CDR2 reads YFSETQ. Trimming removed 3 bases from V and 4 bases from J, with 16 bases in between. CDR3 residues: CASSSKLGPRETQYF. The DNA of the CDR3 is TGCGCCAGCAGCTCCAAACTAGGTCCCCGAGAGACCCAGTACTTC.

This clonotype appeared a few times. This chain joins TRBV5-1 and TRBJ2-1; 11 bases are shared with TRBD1. The CDR3 sequence is 13 residues long. The germline gives CDR1 SGHRS, CDR2 YFSETQ. Trimming cost V 0 bases and J 14 bases; bases outside gene matches: 4. CDR3 in amino acids: CASSLARDRGEFF. Here the CDR3 DNA reads TGCGCCAGCAGCTTGGCCCGGGACAGGGGGGAGTTCTTC. Full variable domain (remainder filled in from reference TRBV5-1 and TRBJ2-1): KAGVTQTPRYLIKTRGQQVTLSCSPISGHRSVSWYQQTPGQGLQFLFEYFSETQRNKGNFPGRFSGRQFSNSRSEMNVSTLELGDSALYLCASSLARDRGEFFGPGTRLTVL.

This clonotype was observed a handful of times. This rearrangement joins TRBV15 to TRBJ2-3, with unresolved D. Germline CDR1 reads LNHNV; CDR2 reads YYDKDF (reference sequence). CDR3 size: 13 residues. V gave up 0 bases and J gave up 4 bases, with 5 bases separating them. The CDR3 sequence is CATSRDLADTQYF. CDR3 coding DNA: TGTGCCACCAGCAGAGATTTAGCAGATACGCAGTATTTT. The full variable domain, in which reference TRBV15 and TRBJ2-3 provide the parts outside the CDR3, is DAMVIQNPRYQVTQFGKPVTLSCSQTLNHNVMYWYQQKSSQAPKLLFHYYDKDFNNEADTPDNFQSRRPNTSFCFLDIRSPGLGDTAMYLCATSRDLADTQYFGPGTRLTVL.

The chain's CDR3 is CASSLVGVNYGYTF. The CDR3, as DNA: TGTGCCAGCAGTTTAGTAGGCGTCAACTATGGCTACACCTTC. This rearrangement joins TRBV12-3 or TRBV12-4 to TRBJ1-2; no reliable D call. V was clipped by 1 base and J by 2 bases, with 8 bases between them. The CDR3 has 14 residues.

The V and J genes are TRBV28 and TRBJ1-4, with D unresolved. CDR1 and CDR2 (germline): MDHEN, SYDVKM. V was shortened by 5 bases and J by 8 bases, with 9 bases between the two germline ends. The CDR3 spans 12 residues. The chain's CDR3 is CASSLEREKLFF. For the CDR3, the DNA is TGTGCCAGCAGTCTCGAGCGAGAAAAACTGTTTTTT.

About this clonotype itself: A read error may explain this, as a much larger clone is one base away. The DNA of the CDR3 is TGTGCCAGCAGCTTATTAGGGACTAGCAGTATCACAGATACGCAGTATTTT. Its protein product is CASSLLGTSSITDTQYF. J is TRBJ2-3 and V is TRBV7-3; TRBD2 matches at 9 bases. Germline V gene sequence: CDR1 SGHTA, CDR2 FQGTGA. The V gene end was trimmed by 2 bases and the J gene end by 2 bases; junction bases not matched to a gene: 8. The length of the CDR3 is 17 residues.

The rearrangement joins TRBV5-1 to TRBJ1-1; no clear D. The CDR3 sequence is 14 residues long. V lost 0 bases and J 5 bases, leaving 11 bases between the germline ends. Germline V CDR1 and CDR2: SGHRS, YFSETQ. CDR3 protein: CASSLGAGRTEAFF. The CDR3 DNA reads as TGCGCCAGCAGCTTGGGGGCGGGGAGGACTGAAGCTTTCTTT.

This rearrangement joins TRBV10-3 to TRBJ1-1; D gene unclear. The ends were cut back, 0 bases at V and 1 base at J, with 12 bases in the middle. There are 16 residues in the CDR3. Germline V gene sequence: CDR1 ENHRY, CDR2 SYGVKD. CDR3 amino acids: CAISESSRRRNTEAFF. The CDR3 coding sequence is TGTGCCATCAGTGAGTCTTCTCGGCGGCGGAACACTGAAGCTTTCTTT.

This clonotype occurred many times. The V and J genes are TRBV7-3 and TRBJ2-1; D uncertain. Per germline, CDR1 SGHTA and CDR2 FQGTGA. V lost 1 base and J 6 bases, leaving 4 bases between the germline ends. The CDR3 sequence is 12 residues long. The CDR3 bases are TGTGCCAGCAGCTTAATCCCCAATGAGCAGTTCTTC. It specifies CASSLIPNEQFF.

The chain uses TRBV20-1 and TRBJ2-1; 7 positions match TRBD2. In germline, CDR1 is DFQATT, CDR2 SNEGSKA (reference sequence). V shed 0 bases, J shed 8 bases, and the junction held 22 bases outside the gene matches. The length of the CDR3 is 19 residues. Here the CDR3 reads CSARDIAGHGGGAVYEQFF. The DNA for the CDR3 is TGCAGTGCTAGAGATATCGCCGGGCACGGCGGGGGTGCGGTCTATGAGCAGTTCTTC.

V usage is TRBV20-1 and J usage is TRBJ1-1; D remains unclear. The CDR3 sequence is 13 residues long. Germline-derived CDR1 and CDR2 are DFQATT and SNEGSKA (reference sequence). With 3 bases removed from V and 2 bases from J, the gap between germline ends came to 10 bases. The CDR3 DNA follows: TGCAGTGCTAGTTTTGCCCGAAACACTGAAGCTTTCTTT. This gives the protein CSASFARNTEAFF.

This clonotype was seen a few times. The gene calls are TRBV7-9 and TRBJ2-5; D may be TRBD1 (6 bases). Germline assignment: CDR1 SEHNR and CDR2 FQNEAQ (reference sequence). V dropped 5 bases and J dropped 3 bases, with 13 bases sitting between them. There are 14 residues in the CDR3. CDR3 DNA: TGTGCCAGCAGCAAGATTCGGACAGAAGAGACCCAGTACTTC. Protein sequence: CASSKIRTEETQYF.

The chain combines TRBV27 with TRBJ2-3; D not resolved. Between the trimmed V and J ends, which lost 8 bases and 0 bases, there was a span of 3 bases. This CDR3 spans 11 amino acids. Germline V CDR1 and CDR2: MNHEY, SMNVEV (reference sequence). The CDR3 region is CASQSTDTQYF. The CDR3, as DNA: TGTGCCAGCCAAAGCACAGATACGCAGTATTTT.

This clonotype was detected a few times. This rearrangement joins TRBV6-5 to TRBJ1-1; 8 bases are a match to TRBD1. Germline trimming cut 6 bases from V and 0 bases from J; bases unmatched to any gene: 3. The CDR3 contains 14 residues. Germline values: CDR1 MNHEY, CDR2 SVGAGI. In DNA form, the CDR3 reads TGTGCCAGCAGCCAGACAGGGGTGAACACTGAAGCTTTCTTT. It specifies CASSQTGVNTEAFF.

This chain joins TRBV5-5 and TRBJ2-1; D is ambiguous. Germline V CDR1 and CDR2: SGHKS, YYEKEE (reference sequence). V lost 0 bases, J lost 10 bases, and 11 bases lay in between. The CDR3 runs to 13 residues. CDR3 region: CASSLAHYLEQFF. CDR3 coding DNA: TGTGCCAGCAGCTTGGCACACTATCTGGAGCAGTTCTTC.

The chain links TRBV5-1 to TRBJ1-5; 7 positions match TRBD1. J lost 5 bases, V lost 2 bases, and 10 bases had no gene match. The CDR3 has 16 residues. Germline assignment: CDR1 SGHRS and CDR2 YFSETQ. CDR3 DNA sequence: TGCGCCAGCAGCTTAATTGGGGGCCAGGGGGATCAGCCCCAGCATTTT. This gives the protein CASSLIGGQGDQPQHF.

V is TRBV5-8 and J is TRBJ2-3; TRBD1 aligns across 8 bases. Germline V gene sequence: CDR1 SGHTS, CDR2 YDEGEE. This CDR3 is built from 14 residues. Germline trimming cut 4 bases from V and 6 bases from J; bases unmatched to any gene: 7. As DNA, the CDR3 is TGTGCCAGCAGCCCCGGGACAGGTCCTGATACGCAGTATTTT. Protein: CASSPGTGPDTQYF.

This clonotype was seen a few times. The rearrangement links TRBV20-1 to TRBJ1-5, with 8 positions matching TRBD1. Germline loops: CDR1 DFQATT, CDR2 SNEGSKA (reference sequence). Trimming at V came to 2 bases and at J to 4 bases, leaving 1 base not matched to a gene. The CDR3 loop spans 13 amino acids. In nucleotides, the CDR3 is TGCAGTGCTAGACACAGGGGGAATCAGCCCCAGCATTTT. Amino acids: CSARHRGNQPQHF.

This chain uses TRBV20-1 with TRBJ2-7; D perhaps matches TRBD2 (5 bases). V was clipped by 4 bases and J by 7 bases, with 11 bases between them. This CDR3 has 11 amino acids. Looked up from germline, CDR1 is DFQATT and CDR2 is SNEGSKA (reference sequence). CDR3 coding DNA: TGCAGTGCTACAGGCCCGGGAGAGCAGTACTTC. This sequence encodes CSATGPGEQYF.

This clonotype was observed a few times. This chain connects TRBV7-9 to TRBJ2-7, with TRBD1 matching 9 bases. CDR1 is SEHNR, CDR2 FQNEAQ, per germline (reference sequence). CDR3 length: 15 residues. V lost 4 bases and J lost 3; bases outside the gene matches: 7. This CDR3 reads CASSWKDRGFYEQYF. The CDR3 coding sequence is TGTGCCAGCAGCTGGAAGGACAGGGGATTCTACGAGCAGTACTTC.

In nucleotides, the CDR3 is TGCGCCAGCAGCTTGGCGGCGGGAATGAATCAGCCCCAGCATTTT. It specifies CASSLAAGMNQPQHF. The gene calls are TRBV5-1 and TRBJ1-5; D unresolved. The V and J ends lost 0 bases and 4 bases respectively, with 11 bases between them. This CDR3 has 15 amino acids. Germline CDR1 and CDR2: SGHRS and YFSETQ.

This clonotype came up a few times. The V gene is TRBV12-3 or TRBV12-4, the J gene TRBJ2-1; D possibly corresponds to TRBD2 (6 bases). The CDR3 is 15 amino acids. V was trimmed by 1 base and J by 4 bases, leaving 11 bases between them. The CDR3 here is CASSLDRAGYNEQFF. CDR3 nucleotides: TGTGCCAGCAGTTTAGACCGAGCGGGTTACAATGAGCAGTTCTTC.